Listed below are T cell receptor beta chains from one sample, sequenced in a study of cytomegalovirus exposure and HLA in healthy donors. This table comes from immunoSEQ multiplex PCR, and its TCRdb copy is limited to in-frame clones, with some not included. Of 160,000 or so clones listed, 70% to 80% are singletons. Sequenced material: PBMCs. The receptors originated from a man aged 40-49 years in good health and CMV-seronegative. Each CDR3 is given with its conserved first and last residue. The D gene is left open where the match is weak. Clone sizes are given selectively: once, few, many, or a class where the clone is expanded.

V gene	CDR3 length	J gene	D gene	clone size	CDR3 protein	CDR3 DNA
TRBV7-3	18	TRBJ2-3	NA	NA	CASSLQGGARTSPIPQYF	TGTGCCAGCAGCCTCCAAGGGGGGGCTAGGACTTCCCCCATTCCGCAGTATTTT
TRBV9	12	TRBJ1-2	NA	few	CASSVEGYGYTF	TGTGCCAGCAGCGTAGAGGGGTATGGCTACACCTTC
TRBV19	15	TRBJ2-1	NA	NA	CASSPGQYTYNEQFF	TGTGCCAGTAGTCCAGGACAGTATACCTACAATGAGCAGTTCTTC
TRBV29-1	12	TRBJ2-1	NA	few	CSVASGMGEQFF	TGCAGCGTCGCCTCGGGGATGGGTGAGCAGTTCTTC
TRBV27	15	TRBJ1-5	TRBD1	NA	CASSSSGGTSQPQHF	TGTGCCAGCAGTTCATCAGGGGGAACAAGTCAGCCCCAGCATTTT
TRBV10-1	14	TRBJ1-3	NA	NA	CASSEDNSGNTIYF	TGCGCCAGCAGCGAAGACAACTCTGGAAACACCATATATTTT
TRBV7-9	16	TRBJ2-3	TRBD1	NA	CASSSGGRGWADTQYF	TGTGCCAGCAGCTCTGGGGGCAGGGGGTGGGCAGATACGCAGTATTTT
TRBV14	15	TRBJ2-5	TRBD2	NA	CASSVTGGLQETQYF	TGTGCCAGCAGCGTGACGGGAGGACTTCAAGAGACCCAGTACTTC
TRBV9	15	TRBJ2-2	NA	NA	CASSVGGSGSGELFF	TGTGCCAGCAGCGTGGGTGGGAGTGGGTCCGGGGAGCTGTTTTTT
TRBV20-1	11	TRBJ1-5	NA	NA	CSASQGEPQHF	TGCAGTGCTAGTCAGGGCGAGCCCCAGCATTTT
TRBV5-1	15	TRBJ1-4	TRBD1	NA	CASSLIDRDNEKLFF	TGCGCCAGCAGCCTTATAGACAGGGATAATGAAAAACTGTTTTTT
TRBV11-2	13	TRBJ1-1	NA	NA	CASSLARNTEAFF	TGTGCCAGCAGCTTAGCCAGGAACACTGAAGCTTTCTTT
TRBV7-3	14	TRBJ2-6	NA	NA	CASSLNIGANVLTF	TGTGCCAGCAGCTTAAATATTGGGGCCAACGTCCTGACTTTC
TRBV27	15	TRBJ2-7	NA	NA	CASRPYREKTGEQYF	TGTGCCAGCAGACCGTACAGGGAAAAGACTGGCGAGCAGTACTTC
TRBV11-1	14	TRBJ2-7	NA	NA	CASSSLFGPYEQYF	TGTGCCAGCAGCTCTCTTTTTGGGCCCTACGAGCAGTACTTC
TRBV4-1	14	TRBJ1-2	NA	NA	CASSQPGGSYGYTF	TGCGCCAGCAGCCAGCCTGGAGGTTCCTATGGCTACACCTTC
TRBV11-3	12	TRBJ2-3	TRBD2	NA	CASSAGGPPKYF	TGTGCCAGCAGTGCGGGAGGGCCCCCTAAGTATTTT
TRBV28	13	TRBJ2-5	NA	NA	CASSLGTSETQYF	TGTGCCAGCAGTTTAGGGACTTCGGAGACCCAGTACTTC
TRBV5-1	14	TRBJ2-7	NA	NA	CASTPGQLSYEQYF	TGCGCCAGCACCCCCGGACAGCTCTCCTACGAGCAGTACTTC
TRBV29-1	12	TRBJ1-5	NA	NA	CSVGDTSQPQHF	TGCAGCGTTGGGGACACAAGTCAGCCCCAGCATTTT
TRBV2	14	TRBJ2-1	NA	NA	CASSLEGSYNEQFF	TGTGCCAGCAGTCTCGAGGGCTCCTACAATGAGCAGTTCTTC
TRBV7-9	15	TRBJ2-3	TRBD2	few	CASSFSGGSTDTQYF	TGTGCCAGCAGCTTTAGCGGGGGGAGCACAGATACGCAGTATTTT
TRBV28	17	TRBJ2-6	NA	NA	CASNVAPGGAGANVLTF	TGTGCCAGCAATGTTGCCCCTGGGGGCGCTGGGGCCAACGTCCTGACTTTC
TRBV2	15	TRBJ2-1	TRBD2	once	CASRSIAGDSNEQFF	TGTGCCAGCAGAAGTATAGCGGGAGATTCGAATGAGCAGTTCTTC
TRBV28	13	TRBJ1-2	TRBD1	NA	CASSLPRGQGYTF	TGTGCCAGCAGTTTACCCAGGGGGCAAGGCTACACCTTC
TRBV18	14	TRBJ1-1	NA	NA	CASSPLSPRGEAFF	TGTGCCAGCTCACCTCTCAGCCCCCGGGGTGAAGCTTTCTTT
TRBV19	13	TRBJ2-3	NA	NA	CASAPEHTDTQYF	TGTGCCAGCGCGCCGGAGCACACAGATACGCAGTATTTT
TRBV9	14	TRBJ2-3	TRBD2	NA	CASSVALAGDTQYF	TGTGCCAGCAGCGTAGCATTAGCGGGAGATACGCAGTATTTT
TRBV6-6	13	TRBJ1-1	NA	few	CASRQSPNTEAFF	TGTGCCAGCAGACAATCACCCAACACTGAAGCTTTCTTT
TRBV4-1	14	TRBJ2-7	NA	once	CASSQSISSLLLGF	TGCGCCAGCAGCCAATCTATCAGTTCTCTACTACTAGGCTTC
TRBV27	14	TRBJ2-3	TRBD1	once	CASSLIGGLDTQYF	TGTGCCAGCAGTTTAATAGGGGGCCTAGATACGCAGTATTTT
TRBV27	16	TRBJ1-1	TRBD1	NA	CASRGGTGRANTEAFF	TGTGCCAGCAGGGGGGGGACAGGGAGAGCGAACACTGAAGCTTTCTTT
TRBV12-5	12	TRBJ1-5	NA	few	CASGLGGQPQHF	TGTGCTAGTGGCCTGGGGGGTCAGCCCCAGCATTTT
TRBV6-1	14	TRBJ1-1	TRBD1	NA	CASSSGTGSTEAFF	TGTGCCAGCAGTTCCGGGACAGGGAGCACTGAAGCTTTCTTT
TRBV27	13	TRBJ1-1	NA	NA	CASGLRGATEAFF	TGTGCCAGCGGCCTTCGGGGGGCTACTGAAGCTTTCTTT
TRBV28	16	TRBJ1-2	NA	NA	CASSLTGTPKDYGYTF	TGTGCCAGCAGCCTGACGGGGACACCTAAAGACTATGGCTACACCTTC
TRBV6-6	16	TRBJ2-5	TRBD2	NA	CASSYSAGGPLGTQYF	TGTGCCAGCAGTTACTCGGCGGGAGGCCCTCTTGGGACCCAGTACTTC
TRBV11-2	16	TRBJ2-7	NA	NA	CASSLEVRQGGYEQYF	TGTGCCAGCAGCTTAGAGGTGCGGCAGGGGGGATACGAGCAGTACTTC
TRBV5-1	14	TRBJ1-1	NA	NA	CASTSSPGIPEAFF	TGCGCCAGCACCTCCTCACCGGGGATCCCTGAAGCTTTCTTT
TRBV19	14	TRBJ2-1	NA	NA	CASHSRGGLNEQFF	TGTGCCAGCCACAGCAGAGGAGGGTTAAATGAGCAGTTCTTC
TRBV7-3	15	TRBJ2-1	NA	NA	CASSLNTGEYNEQFF	TGTGCCAGCAGCTTAAATACGGGAGAGTACAATGAGCAGTTCTTC
TRBV28	12	TRBJ1-2	NA	NA	CASRSGDRGYTF	TGTGCCAGCAGGTCAGGGGATCGTGGCTACACCTTC
TRBV18	15	TRBJ2-2	NA	NA	CASSLGVQRPGELFF	TGTGCCAGCTCACTGGGAGTCCAAAGGCCGGGGGAGCTGTTTTTT
TRBV25-1	15	TRBJ2-1	NA	NA	CASSEGGFSYNEQFF	TGTGCCAGCAGTGAAGGGGGGTTCTCCTACAATGAGCAGTTCTTC
TRBV6-6	12	TRBJ1-1	NA	few	CASTNRGTEAFF	TGTGCCAGCACCAACCGGGGGACTGAAGCTTTCTTT
TRBV4-1	16	TRBJ2-7	TRBD2	NA	CASSSPGTSGGYEQYF	TGCGCCAGCAGCTCGCCCGGGACTAGCGGGGGATACGAGCAGTACTTC
TRBV5-5	17	TRBJ2-4	TRBD1	NA	CASSLAAGGRAKNIQYF	TGTGCCAGCAGCTTAGCGGCAGGGGGTCGAGCCAAAAACATTCAGTACTTC
TRBV5-4	13	TRBJ2-2	NA	NA	CASSLRVTGELFF	TGTGCCAGCAGCTTGCGGGTGACCGGGGAGCTGTTTTTT
TRBV5-3	12	TRBJ1-2	NA	NA	CAGKGDRYGYTF	TGTGCCGGAAAGGGGGATAGGTATGGCTACACCTTC
TRBV9	16	TRBJ2-2	TRBD2	once	CASSVISGTNTGELFF	TGTGCCAGCAGCGTCATTAGCGGGACGAACACCGGGGAGCTGTTTTTT
TRBV18	17	TRBJ2-1	TRBD2	NA	CASSPPGTSGNGGEQFF	TGTGCCAGCTCACCTCCCGGGACTAGCGGAAACGGGGGTGAGCAGTTCTTC
TRBV15	16	TRBJ2-3	NA	few	CATSRALSETTDTQYF	TGTGCCACCAGCCGAGCCCTTAGCGAGACCACAGATACGCAGTATTTT
TRBV6-1	13	TRBJ2-2	NA	NA	CASSPRQGKELFF	TGTGCCAGCAGTCCAAGGCAGGGGAAGGAGCTGTTTTTT
TRBV19	14	TRBJ2-7	NA	NA	CASSGGAGSYEQYF	TGTGCCAGTAGTGGGGGGGCAGGGTCCTACGAGCAGTACTTC
TRBV11-1	15	TRBJ2-1	TRBD2	NA	CASSLDSGRAGEQFF	TGTGCCAGCAGCTTAGATAGCGGGAGGGCTGGTGAGCAGTTCTTC